The entry that follows covers one T cell receptor (beta chain) sequence. Its antigen is as yet unknown. The source of the sample is a study of somatic mutations in cytotoxic T cells in rheumatoid arthritis. For the study at large: Patient blood, which was peripheral blood collected as 30 ml EDTA, was drawn right after diagnosis and before any treatment started. The study's findings and limits: Compared with age-matched healthy controls, rheumatoid arthritis patients did not differ significantly in CD8+ T-cell clonality. Unknown were the antigen targets of the expanded CD8+ clones.

Germline V gene sequence: CDR1 SGHDT, CDR2 YYEEEE. V was cut by 3 bases and J by 10 bases, with 11 bases left in between. This CDR3 is 12 amino acids long. Generated by immunoSEQ multiplex PCR, the TCRdb table keeps only in-frame clones and is missing some. The profile shows 20,000 to 25,000 clones, approximately 80% of them singletons. The sequenced sample consisted of CD8+ T cells sorted from blood. The clonotype was recovered from an adult with rheumatoid arthritis. The chain recombines TRBV5-6 with TRBJ2-1; D is ambiguous. The CDR3 loop reads CASSSGPLEQFF. The CDR3 DNA is TGTGCCAGCAGCTCGGGCCCCCTGGAGCAGTTCTTC.